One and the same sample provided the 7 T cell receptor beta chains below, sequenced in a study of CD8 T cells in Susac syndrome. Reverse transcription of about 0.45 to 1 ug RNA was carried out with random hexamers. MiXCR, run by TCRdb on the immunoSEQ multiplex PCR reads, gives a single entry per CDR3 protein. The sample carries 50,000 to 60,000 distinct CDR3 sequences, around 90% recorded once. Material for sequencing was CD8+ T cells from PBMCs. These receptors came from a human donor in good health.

CDR3 sequence: CASSQGTGPSYEQYF. CDR3 coding DNA: TGCGCCAGCAGCCAAGGGACAGGGCCCTCCTACGAGCAGTACTTC. The chain has TRBV4-1 and TRBJ2-7, with TRBD1 matching 8 bases. Germline CDR1 MGHRA, CDR2 YSYEKL. The CDR3 is 15 amino acids. Germline trimming cut 1 base from V and 0 bases from J; bases unmatched to any gene: 2.

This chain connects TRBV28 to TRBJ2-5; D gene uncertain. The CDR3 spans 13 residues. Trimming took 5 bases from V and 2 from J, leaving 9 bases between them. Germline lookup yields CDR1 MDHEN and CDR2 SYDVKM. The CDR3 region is CASSPRVQETQYF. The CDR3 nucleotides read TGTGCCAGCAGTCCTCGGGTACAAGAGACCCAGTACTTC.

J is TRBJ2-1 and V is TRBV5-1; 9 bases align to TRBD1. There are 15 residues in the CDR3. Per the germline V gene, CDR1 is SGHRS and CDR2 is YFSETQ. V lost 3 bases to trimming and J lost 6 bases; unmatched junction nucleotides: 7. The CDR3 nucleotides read TGCGCCAGCAGCTCAGACAGGGGGGTTCGCAATGAGCAGTTCTTC. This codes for CASSSDRGVRNEQFF.

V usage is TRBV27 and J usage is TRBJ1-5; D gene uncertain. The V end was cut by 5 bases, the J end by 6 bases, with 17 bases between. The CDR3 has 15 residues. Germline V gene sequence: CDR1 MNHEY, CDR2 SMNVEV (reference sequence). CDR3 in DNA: TGTGCCAGCAGTGCCAATGGCGGCCCGAGTCAGCCCCAGCATTTT. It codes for CASSANGGPSQPQHF.

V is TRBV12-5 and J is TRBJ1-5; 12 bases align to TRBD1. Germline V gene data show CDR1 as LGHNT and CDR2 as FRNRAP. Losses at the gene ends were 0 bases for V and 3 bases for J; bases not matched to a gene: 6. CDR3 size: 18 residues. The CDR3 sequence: CASGLVTRDRGHNQPQHF. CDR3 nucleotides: TGTGCTAGTGGTTTGGTAACCCGGGACAGGGGGCACAATCAGCCCCAGCATTTT.

In DNA form, the CDR3 reads TGCAGCGTTGAGTTGAGAGGCGGAGCCGGGATCTACGAGCAGTACTTC. Protein sequence: CSVELRGGAGIYEQYF. This chain uses TRBV29-1 with TRBJ2-7; TRBD2 might be the D (5 bases). The germline CDR1 and CDR2 sequences are SQVTM and ANQGSEA. This CDR3 has 16 amino acids. Trimming removed 3 bases from V and 3 bases from J, with 21 bases in between.

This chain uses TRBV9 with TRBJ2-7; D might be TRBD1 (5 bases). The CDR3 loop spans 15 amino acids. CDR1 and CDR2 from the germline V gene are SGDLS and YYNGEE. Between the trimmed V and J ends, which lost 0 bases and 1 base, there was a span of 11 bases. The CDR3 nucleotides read TGTGCCAGCAGCGTAGGGCCGACAGAGTCCTACGAGCAGTACTTC. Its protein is CASSVGPTESYEQYF. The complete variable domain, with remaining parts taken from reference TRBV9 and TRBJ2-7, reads DSGVTQTPKHLITATGQRVTLRCSPRSGDLSVYWYQQSLDQGLQFLIQYYNGEERAKGNILERFSAQQFPDLHSELNLSSLELGDSALYFCASSVGPTESYEQYFGPGTRLTVT.